This paragraph covers one T cell receptor (beta chain) sequence. The source of the sample is a study of cytomegalovirus exposure and HLA in healthy donors. Sequencing was performed with immunoSEQ multiplex PCR; in TCRdb, only in-frame clones are kept and a portion is missing. The profile shows about 130,000 clones, 85% to 90% of them singletons. The CDR3 runs 13 residues. In germline, CDR1 is SNHLY, CDR2 FYNNEI. Trimming at V came to 8 bases and at J to 4 bases, leaving 3 bases not matched to a gene. This TCR came from a man aged 25-40 years in good health and CMV-seronegative. The chain joins TRBV2 to TRBJ1-5, with 9 bases identical to TRBD1. The specimen sequenced was PBMCs. The CDR3 sequence is CASGQGWNQPQHF. CDR3 DNA sequence: TGTGCCAGCGGACAGGGGTGGAATCAGCCCCAGCATTTT.